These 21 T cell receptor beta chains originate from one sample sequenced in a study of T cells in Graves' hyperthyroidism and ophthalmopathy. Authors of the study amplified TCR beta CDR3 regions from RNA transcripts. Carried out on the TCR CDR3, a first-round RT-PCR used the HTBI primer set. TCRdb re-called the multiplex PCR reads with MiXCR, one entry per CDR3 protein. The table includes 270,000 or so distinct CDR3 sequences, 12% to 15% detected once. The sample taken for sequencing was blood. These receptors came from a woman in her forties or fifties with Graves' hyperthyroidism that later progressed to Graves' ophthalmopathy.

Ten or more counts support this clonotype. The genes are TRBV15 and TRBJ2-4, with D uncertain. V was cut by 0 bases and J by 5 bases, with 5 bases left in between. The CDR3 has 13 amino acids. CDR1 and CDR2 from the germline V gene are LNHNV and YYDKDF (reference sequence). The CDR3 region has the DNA TGTGCCACCAGCAGAGACCTCCAAAACATTCAGTACTTC. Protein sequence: CATSRDLQNIQYF.

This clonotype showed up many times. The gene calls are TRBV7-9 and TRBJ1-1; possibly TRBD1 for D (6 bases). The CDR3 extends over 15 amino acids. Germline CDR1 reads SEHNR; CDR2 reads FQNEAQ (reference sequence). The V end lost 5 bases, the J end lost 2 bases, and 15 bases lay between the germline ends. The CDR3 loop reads CASSDYSGANTEAFF. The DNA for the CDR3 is TGTGCCAGCAGCGATTATTCAGGGGCAAACACTGAAGCTTTCTTT.

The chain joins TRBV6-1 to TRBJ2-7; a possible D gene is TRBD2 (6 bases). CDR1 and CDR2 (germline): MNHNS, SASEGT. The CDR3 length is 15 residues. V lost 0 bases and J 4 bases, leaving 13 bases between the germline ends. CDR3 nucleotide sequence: TGTGCCAGCAGTGAAGCGGGGTTTGGGGGGTACGAGCAGTACTTC. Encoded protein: CASSEAGFGGYEQYF.

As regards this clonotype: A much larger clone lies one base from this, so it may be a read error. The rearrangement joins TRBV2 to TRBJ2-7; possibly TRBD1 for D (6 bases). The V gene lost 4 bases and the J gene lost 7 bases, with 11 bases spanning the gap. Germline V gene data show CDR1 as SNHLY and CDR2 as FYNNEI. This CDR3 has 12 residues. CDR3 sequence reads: CASSGGPGEQYF. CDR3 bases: TGTGCCAGCAGTGGGGGGCCTGGGGAGCAGTACTTC.

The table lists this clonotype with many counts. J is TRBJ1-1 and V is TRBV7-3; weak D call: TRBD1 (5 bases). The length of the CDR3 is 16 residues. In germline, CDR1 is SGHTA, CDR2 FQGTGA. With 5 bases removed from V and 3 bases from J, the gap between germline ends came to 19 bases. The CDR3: CASSPTPGRLDTEAFF. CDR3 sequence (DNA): TGTGCCAGCAGCCCGACCCCGGGACGGCTTGACACTGAAGCTTTCTTT.

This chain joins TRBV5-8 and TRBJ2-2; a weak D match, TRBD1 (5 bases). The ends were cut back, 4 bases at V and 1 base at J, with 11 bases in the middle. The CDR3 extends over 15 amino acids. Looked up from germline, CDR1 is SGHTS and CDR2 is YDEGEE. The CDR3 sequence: CASSLDTGNTGELFF. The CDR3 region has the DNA TGTGCCAGCAGCCTCGACACAGGGAACACCGGGGAGCTGTTTTTT.

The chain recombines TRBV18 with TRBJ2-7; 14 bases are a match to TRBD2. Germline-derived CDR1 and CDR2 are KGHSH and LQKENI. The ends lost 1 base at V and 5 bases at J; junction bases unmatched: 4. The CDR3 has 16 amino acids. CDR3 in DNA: TGTGCCAGCTCACCACGGGGACTAGCGGGAGTGGACGAGCAGTACTTC. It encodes CASSPRGLAGVDEQYF.

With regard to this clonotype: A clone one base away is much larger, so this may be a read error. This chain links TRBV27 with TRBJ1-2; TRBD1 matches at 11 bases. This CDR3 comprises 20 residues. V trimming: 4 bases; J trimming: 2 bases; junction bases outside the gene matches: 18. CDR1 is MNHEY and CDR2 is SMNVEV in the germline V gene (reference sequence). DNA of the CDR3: TGTGCCAGCAGTTCCACATTATCTACGGACAGGGGGCTTGGGAACTATGGCTACACCTTC. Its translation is CASSSTLSTDRGLGNYGYTF.

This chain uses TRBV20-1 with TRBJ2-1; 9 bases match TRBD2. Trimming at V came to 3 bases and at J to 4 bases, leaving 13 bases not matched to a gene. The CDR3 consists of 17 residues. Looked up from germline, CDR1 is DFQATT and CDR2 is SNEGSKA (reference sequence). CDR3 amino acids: CSASGLAGPPGYNEQFF. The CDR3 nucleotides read TGCAGTGCTAGCGGTCTAGCGGGACCCCCGGGGTACAATGAGCAGTTCTTC.

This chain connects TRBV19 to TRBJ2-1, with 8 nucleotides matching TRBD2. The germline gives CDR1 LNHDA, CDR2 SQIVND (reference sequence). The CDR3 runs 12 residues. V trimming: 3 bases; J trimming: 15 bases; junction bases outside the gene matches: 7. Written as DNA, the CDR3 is TGTGCCAGTAGTATGACCAGGACTAGCCCGTTCTTC. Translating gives CASSMTRTSPFF. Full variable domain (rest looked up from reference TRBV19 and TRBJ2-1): DGGITQSPKYLFRKEGQNVTLSCEQNLNHDAMYWYRQDPGQGLRLIYYSQIVNDFQKGDIAEGYSVSREKKESFPLTVTSAQKNPTAFYLCASSMTRTSPFFGPGTRLTVL.

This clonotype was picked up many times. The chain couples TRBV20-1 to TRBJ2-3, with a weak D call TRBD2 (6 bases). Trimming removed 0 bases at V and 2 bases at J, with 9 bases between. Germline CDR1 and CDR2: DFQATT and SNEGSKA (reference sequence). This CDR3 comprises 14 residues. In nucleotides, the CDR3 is TGCAGTGCTAGAGACGGCGGGACCACAGATACGCAGTATTTT. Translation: CSARDGGTTDTQYF.

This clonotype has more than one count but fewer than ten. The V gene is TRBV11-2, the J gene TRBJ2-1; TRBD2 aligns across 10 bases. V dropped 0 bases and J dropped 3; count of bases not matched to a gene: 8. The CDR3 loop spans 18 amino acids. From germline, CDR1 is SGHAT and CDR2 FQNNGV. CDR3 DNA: TGTGCCAGCAGCTTAGATCGGGGACTAGCGCCTGTCTACAATGAGCAGTTCTTC. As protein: CASSLDRGLAPVYNEQFF.

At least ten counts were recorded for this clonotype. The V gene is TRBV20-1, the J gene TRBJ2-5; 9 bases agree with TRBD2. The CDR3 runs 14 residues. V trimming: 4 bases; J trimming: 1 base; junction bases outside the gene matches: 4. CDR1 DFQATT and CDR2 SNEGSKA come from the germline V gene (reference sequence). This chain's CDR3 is CSATTSGPQETQYF. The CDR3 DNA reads TGCAGTGCTACCACTAGCGGGCCCCAAGAGACCCAGTACTTC.

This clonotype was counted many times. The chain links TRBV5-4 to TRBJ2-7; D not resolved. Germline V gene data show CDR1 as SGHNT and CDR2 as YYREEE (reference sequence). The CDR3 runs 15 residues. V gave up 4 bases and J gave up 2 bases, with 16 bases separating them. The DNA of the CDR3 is TGTGCCAGCAGCCAAACATACGCGCTTACCTACGAGCAGTACTTC. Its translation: CASSQTYALTYEQYF.

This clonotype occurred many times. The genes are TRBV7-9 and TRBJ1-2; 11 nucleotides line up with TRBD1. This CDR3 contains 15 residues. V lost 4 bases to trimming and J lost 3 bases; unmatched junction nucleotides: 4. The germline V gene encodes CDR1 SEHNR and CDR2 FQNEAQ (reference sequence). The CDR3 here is CASSYPGQGDYGYTF. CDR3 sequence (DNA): TGTGCCAGCAGCTACCCGGGACAGGGGGACTATGGCTACACCTTC.

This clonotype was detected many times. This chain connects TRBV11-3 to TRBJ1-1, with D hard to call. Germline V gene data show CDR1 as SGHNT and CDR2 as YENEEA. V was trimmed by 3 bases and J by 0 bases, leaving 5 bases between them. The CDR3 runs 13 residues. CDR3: CASSFSVNTEAFF. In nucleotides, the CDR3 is TGTGCCAGCAGCTTCTCAGTGAACACTGAAGCTTTCTTT. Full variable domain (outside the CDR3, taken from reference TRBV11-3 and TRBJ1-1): EAGVVQSPRYKIIEKKQPVAFWCNPISGHNTLYWYLQNLGQGPELLIRYENEEAVDDSQLPKDRFSAERLKGVDSTLKIQPAELGDSAVYLCASSFSVNTEAFFGQGTRLTVV.

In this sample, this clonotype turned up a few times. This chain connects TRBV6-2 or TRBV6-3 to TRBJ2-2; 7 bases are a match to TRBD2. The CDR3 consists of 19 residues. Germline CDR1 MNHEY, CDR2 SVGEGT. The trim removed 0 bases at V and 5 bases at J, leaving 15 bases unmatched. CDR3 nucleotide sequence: TGTGCCAGCAGTTACTCGGAGGGACGGCCCAGGGAGGGTACCGGGGAGCTGTTTTTT. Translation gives CASSYSEGRPREGTGELFF.

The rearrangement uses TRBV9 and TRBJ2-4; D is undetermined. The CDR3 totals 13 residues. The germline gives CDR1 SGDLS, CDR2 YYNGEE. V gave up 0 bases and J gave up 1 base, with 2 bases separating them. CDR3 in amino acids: CASSVDAKNIQYF. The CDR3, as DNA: TGTGCCAGCAGCGTAGATGCCAAAAACATTCAGTACTTC. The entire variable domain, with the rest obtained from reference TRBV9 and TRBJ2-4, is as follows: DSGVTQTPKHLITATGQRVTLRCSPRSGDLSVYWYQQSLDQGLQFLIQYYNGEERAKGNILERFSAQQFPDLHSELNLSSLELGDSALYFCASSVDAKNIQYFGAGTRLSVL.

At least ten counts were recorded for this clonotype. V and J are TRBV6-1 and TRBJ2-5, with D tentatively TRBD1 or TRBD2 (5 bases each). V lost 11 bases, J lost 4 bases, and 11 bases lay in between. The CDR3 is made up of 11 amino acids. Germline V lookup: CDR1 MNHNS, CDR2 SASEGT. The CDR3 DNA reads TGTGCCGGGGGAGACGGAGAGACCCAGTACTTC. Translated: CAGGDGETQYF.

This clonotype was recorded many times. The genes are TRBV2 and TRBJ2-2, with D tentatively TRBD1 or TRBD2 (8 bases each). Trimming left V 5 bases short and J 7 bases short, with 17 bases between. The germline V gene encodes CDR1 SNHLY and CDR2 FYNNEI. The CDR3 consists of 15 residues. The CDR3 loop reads CASSPDRAGGGELFF. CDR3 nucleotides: TGTGCCAGCAGTCCGGACAGGGCGGGGGGCGGGGAGCTGTTTTTT.

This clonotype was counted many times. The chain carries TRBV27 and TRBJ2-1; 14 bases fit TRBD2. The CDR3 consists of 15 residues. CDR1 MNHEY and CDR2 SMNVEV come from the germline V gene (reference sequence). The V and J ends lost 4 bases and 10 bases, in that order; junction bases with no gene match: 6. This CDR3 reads CASSSPGLAGEEQFF. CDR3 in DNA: TGTGCCAGCAGTTCCCCGGGACTAGCGGGAGAAGAGCAGTTCTTC.